Listed below are T cell receptor beta chains from one sample, sequenced in a study of a mutant IDH1 vaccine in newly diagnosed glioma. TCRdb's copy holds only in-frame clones and misses some; the assay was immunoSEQ multiplex PCR. The sample lists around 31,000 clones, around 89% occurring once. These receptors lack a known antigen. The source was PBMCs, collected from a glioma patient whose treatment included an IDH1 peptide vaccine. The source of these receptors is a man aged 18 to 30 with glioma. The CDR3 runs from the conserved cysteine through the conserved F or W. A D gene is named only where the DNA matches it firmly. Where a row states a size, it is once, few, many or the class of an expanded clone; other rows omit it.

TRBV19	TRBD2	.	TRBJ2-5	CASSSLAGGEETQYF	TGTGCCAGTAGTTCACTAGCGGGAGGGGAGGAGACCCAGTACTTC
TRBV2	.	.	TRBJ2-7	CASTVTGGSYEQYF	TGTGCCAGCACCGTGACAGGAGGCTCCTACGAGCAGTACTTC
TRBV4-1	.	.	TRBJ2-2	CASSQGITGELFF	TGCGCCAGCAGCCAAGGAATTACCGGGGAGCTGTTTTTT
TRBV30	.	.	TRBJ2-4	CAWSRLRAKNIQYF	TGTGCCTGGAGTAGGTTGAGGGCCAAAAACATTCAGTACTTC
TRBV2	.	.	TRBJ1-5	CASRTDSFNQPQHF	TGTGCCAGCAGAACTGACAGCTTCAATCAGCCCCAGCATTTT
TRBV7-9	.	few	TRBJ1-5	CASSLLSDQPQHF	TGTGCCAGCAGCTTACTAAGTGATCAGCCCCAGCATTTT
TRBV18	TRBD2	.	TRBJ2-3	CASSLGLAASTDTQYF	TGTGCCAGCTCACTCGGACTAGCGGCTAGCACAGATACGCAGTATTTT
TRBV30	.	.	TRBJ1-1	CAWNGGVSTMNTEAFF	TGTGCCTGGAATGGGGGGGTAAGCACGATGAACACTGAAGCTTTCTTT
TRBV5-1	.	.	TRBJ1-2	CASSEGDSYGYTF	TGCGCCAGCAGTGAAGGGGACTCCTATGGCTACACCTTC
TRBV6-1	.	.	TRBJ1-6	CASSEAPDSYSPLHF	TGTGCCAGCAGTGAAGCACCGGACAGCTATTCACCCCTCCACTTT
TRBV5-4	.	.	TRBJ2-2	CASSSERVGELFF	TGTGCCAGCAGCTCGGAGCGGGTCGGGGAGCTGTTTTTT
TRBV29-1	TRBD1	.	TRBJ2-1	CSVKGQGVYNEQFF	TGCAGCGTTAAGGGACAGGGGGTTTACAATGAGCAGTTCTTC
TRBV10-3	TRBD1	.	TRBJ1-4	CAISEQGDEKLFF	TGTGCCATCAGTGAGCAGGGGGATGAAAAACTGTTTTTT
TRBV2	.	once	TRBJ1-2	CATLTGQLYYGYTF	TGTGCCACCCTCACCGGCCAGCTTTACTATGGCTACACCTTC
TRBV6-5	.	.	TRBJ1-2	CASRAQGPGGYTF	TGTGCCAGCAGGGCACAGGGCCCCGGAGGCTACACCTTC
TRBV5-6	.	once	TRBJ2-3	CASSLGGAPTTQYF	TGTGCCAGCAGCTTAGGGGGTGCCCCGACTACGCAGTATTTT
TRBV13	TRBD1	.	TRBJ1-2	CASSLGRGELYGYTF	TGTGCCAGCAGCTTAGGCAGGGGGGAACTCTATGGCTACACCTTC
TRBV18	.	once	TRBJ2-2	CASSPRGINTGELFF	TGTGCCAGCTCACCTCGGGGGATTAACACCGGGGAGCTGTTTTTT
TRBV7-9	.	once	TRBJ1-1	CASSLGSMNTEAFF	TGTGCCAGCAGCTTAGGGAGCATGAACACTGAAGCTTTCTTT
TRBV4-3	TRBD2	.	TRBJ2-1	CASSQEPSGNEQFF	TGCGCCAGCAGCCAAGAGCCTAGCGGCAATGAGCAGTTCTTC
TRBV30	.	.	TRBJ1-3	CAWNRGTSGNTIYF	TGTGCCTGGAACCGGGGGACCTCTGGAAACACCATATATTTT
TRBV5-1	.	.	TRBJ2-3	CASSFRPEDTDTQYF	TGCGCCAGCAGCTTTAGACCGGAAGACACAGATACGCAGTATTTT
TRBV5-5	.	once	TRBJ2-5	CASSLTGYQETQYF	TGTGCCAGCAGCTTGACAGGTTACCAAGAGACCCAGTACTTC
TRBV7-2	TRBD1	.	TRBJ1-4	CASSPDRGHEKLFF	TGTGCCAGCAGCCCGGACAGGGGTCATGAAAAACTGTTTTTT
TRBV30	.	.	TRBJ1-2	CAWSVNSRHGYTF	TGTGCCTGGAGTGTCAACTCCAGGCATGGCTACACCTTC
TRBV2	.	.	TRBJ1-2	CASSEGWRGYGYTF	TGTGCCAGCAGTGAAGGGTGGAGGGGCTATGGCTACACCTTC
TRBV4-1	TRBD2	.	TRBJ2-3	CASSPSGGWVDTQYF	TGCGCCAGCAGCCCCTCCGGGGGGTGGGTGGATACGCAGTATTTT
TRBV10-3	.	.	TRBJ1-2	CAISESGVRNYGYTF	TGTGCCATCAGTGAGTCTGGAGTGCGCAACTATGGCTACACCTTC
TRBV7-2	.	.	TRBJ1-2	CASSPGYYGYTF	TGTGCCAGCAGTCCGGGATACTATGGCTACACCTTC
TRBV9	TRBD2	.	TRBJ2-2	CASSSGLAGGSTGELFF	TGTGCCAGCAGCTCAGGACTAGCGGGAGGGAGCACCGGGGAGCTGTTTTTT
TRBV5-1	.	.	TRBJ1-5	CASSLGTGISNQPQHF	TGCGCCAGCAGCTTAGGTACAGGGATTAGCAATCAGCCCCAGCATTTT
TRBV29-1	.	.	TRBJ2-1	CSVVGLDSANEQFF	TGCAGCGTTGTAGGGCTAGATTCCGCCAATGAGCAGTTCTTC
TRBV4-1	.	.	TRBJ2-2	CASSAMSDKNTGELFF	TGCGCCAGCAGCGCAATGTCGGATAAGAACACCGGGGAGCTGTTTTTT
TRBV25-1	TRBD2	.	TRBJ2-1	CASKMGREDNEQFF	TGTGCCAGCAAAATGGGGCGGGAGGACAATGAGCAGTTCTTC
TRBV9	TRBD1	once	TRBJ1-1	CASSATGGNTEAFF	TGTGCCAGCAGCGCGACAGGGGGGAACACTGAAGCTTTCTTT
TRBV7-9	TRBD2	.	TRBJ2-1	CASSPGLAGDVFAYNEQFF	TGTGCCAGCAGCCCAGGACTAGCGGGAGACGTATTCGCTTACAATGAGCAGTTCTTC
TRBV4-1	.	.	TRBJ1-1	CASSRDGGNTEAFF	TGCGCCAGCAGCCGGGACGGGGGGAACACTGAAGCTTTCTTT
TRBV30	.	once	TRBJ2-1	CAWSVLESYNEQFF	TGTGCCTGGAGTGTACTAGAATCCTACAATGAGCAGTTCTTC
TRBV6-5	.	.	TRBJ2-5	CASSYSNGFQETQYF	TGTGCCAGCAGTTACTCGAATGGTTTTCAGGAGACCCAGTACTTC
TRBV5-1	.	.	TRBJ2-5	CASSFERAPQETQYF	TGCGCCAGCAGCTTTGAGCGGGCACCACAAGAGACCCAGTACTTC
TRBV4-2	.	once	TRBJ2-3	CASSPTRGDTQYF	TGTGCCAGCAGTCCGACGCGAGGAGATACGCAGTATTTT
TRBV29-1	.	.	TRBJ1-3	CSVRGRSGPGSGNTIYF	TGCAGCGTACGCGGCCGGTCAGGGCCGGGCTCTGGAAACACCATATATTTT
TRBV29-1	.	.	TRBJ1-4	CSVEAGQGSGKLFF	TGCAGCGTTGAGGCTGGGCAGGGTAGCGGAAAACTGTTTTTT
TRBV19	TRBD1	once	TRBJ1-5	CASQEGQGLRGNQPQHF	TGTGCCAGCCAGGAGGGACAGGGACTTCGGGGCAATCAGCCCCAGCATTTT
TRBV28	TRBD1	.	TRBJ1-2	CASTEGQVVMSRGYTF	TGTGCCAGCACCGAGGGACAGGTTGTTATGAGCCGGGGCTACACCTTC
TRBV29-1	.	.	TRBJ1-4	CSVEDLGGTNEKLFF	TGCAGCGTTGAAGATCTAGGGGGAACTAATGAAAAACTGTTTTTT
TRBV5-6	TRBD1	.	TRBJ2-2	CASSLGLGQVVGELFF	TGTGCCAGCAGCTTGGGACTGGGACAGGTCGTCGGGGAGCTGTTTTTT
TRBV11-2	.	.	TRBJ2-7	CASSLMVRSSYEQYF	TGTGCCAGCAGCTTAATGGTTAGGAGCTCCTACGAGCAGTACTTC
TRBV7-9	TRBD1	.	TRBJ1-5	CASSLQGPPQHF	TGTGCCAGCAGCCTACAGGGGCCACCCCAGCATTTT
TRBV5-1	TRBD1	.	TRBJ1-1	CASSLDGQGNTEAFF	TGCGCCAGCAGCTTGGATGGACAGGGGAACACTGAAGCTTTCTTT
TRBV5-1	TRBD1	few	TRBJ1-4	CASSSTPGQGDEKLFF	TGCGCCAGCAGCTCAACCCCGGGACAGGGAGATGAAAAACTGTTTTTT
TRBV9	.	.	TRBJ1-1	CASSVSTMNTEAFF	TGTGCCAGCAGCGTTAGCACAATGAACACTGAAGCTTTCTTT
TRBV5-4	.	.	TRBJ1-1	CASSLDWNTEAFF	TGTGCCAGCAGCTTGGACTGGAACACTGAAGCTTTCTTT
TRBV6-6	.	.	TRBJ1-1	CASVNTGGNTEAFF	TGTGCCAGCGTCAACACGGGGGGGAACACTGAAGCTTTCTTT
TRBV30	.	once	TRBJ2-7	CAWSVYAVGEQYF	TGTGCCTGGAGTGTATATGCTGTCGGCGAGCAGTACTTC
TRBV6-1	.	medium-sized	TRBJ2-2	CASMDMAGNTGELFF	TGTGCCAGCATGGACATGGCAGGAAACACCGGGGAGCTGTTTTTT
TRBV7-2	TRBD2	.	TRBJ2-7	CASSTTLAGGLYEQYF	TGTGCCAGCAGCACTACTCTAGCGGGAGGTCTCTACGAGCAGTACTTC
TRBV4-3	TRBD1	.	TRBJ2-7	CASAPGQHYEQYF	TGCGCCAGTGCACCGGGACAGCACTACGAGCAGTACTTC